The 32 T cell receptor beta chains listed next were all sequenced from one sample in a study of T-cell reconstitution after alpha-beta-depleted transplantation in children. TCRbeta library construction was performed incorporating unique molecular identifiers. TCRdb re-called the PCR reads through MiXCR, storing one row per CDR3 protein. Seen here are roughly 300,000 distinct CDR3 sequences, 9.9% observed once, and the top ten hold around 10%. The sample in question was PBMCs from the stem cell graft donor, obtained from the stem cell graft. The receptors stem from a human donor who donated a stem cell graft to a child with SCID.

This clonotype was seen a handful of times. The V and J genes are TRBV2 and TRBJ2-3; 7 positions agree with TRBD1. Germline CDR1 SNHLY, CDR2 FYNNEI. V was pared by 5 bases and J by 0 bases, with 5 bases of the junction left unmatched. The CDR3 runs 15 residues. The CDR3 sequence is CASSTGTESTDTQYF. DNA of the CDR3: TGTGCCAGCAGTACCGGGACAGAGAGCACAGATACGCAGTATTTT.

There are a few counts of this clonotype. Here the CDR3 DNA reads TGCGCCAGCAGCCAAACTAGCGGTACCGGGGAGCTGTTTTTT. This translates into CASSQTSGTGELFF. This chain joins TRBV4-1 and TRBJ2-2, with 8 bases aligning to TRBD2. V shed 2 bases and J 5 bases; nucleotides not matched to a gene: 1. Germline V gene data show CDR1 as MGHRA and CDR2 as YSYEKL. CDR3 length: 14 residues.

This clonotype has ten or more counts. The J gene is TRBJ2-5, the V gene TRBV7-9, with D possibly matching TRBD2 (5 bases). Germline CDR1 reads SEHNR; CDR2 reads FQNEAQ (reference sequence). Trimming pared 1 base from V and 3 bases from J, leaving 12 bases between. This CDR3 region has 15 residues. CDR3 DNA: TGTGCCAGCAGCTTAGGGACTTTGGAAAAAGAGACCCAGTACTTC. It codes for CASSLGTLEKETQYF.

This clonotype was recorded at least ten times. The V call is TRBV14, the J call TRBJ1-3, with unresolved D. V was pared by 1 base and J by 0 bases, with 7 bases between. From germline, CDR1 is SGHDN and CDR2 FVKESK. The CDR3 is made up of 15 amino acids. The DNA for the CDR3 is TGTGCCAGCAGCCAAGGGAGACGCTCTGGAAACACCATATATTTT. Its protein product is CASSQGRRSGNTIYF.

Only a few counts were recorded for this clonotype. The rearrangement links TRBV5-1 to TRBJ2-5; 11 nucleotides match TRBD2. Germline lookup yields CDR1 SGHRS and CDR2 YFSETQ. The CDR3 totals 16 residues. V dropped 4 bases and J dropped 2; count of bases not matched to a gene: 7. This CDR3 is CASSTGLAEFQETQYF. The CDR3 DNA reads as TGCGCCAGCAGCACGGGACTAGCGGAATTTCAAGAGACCCAGTACTTC. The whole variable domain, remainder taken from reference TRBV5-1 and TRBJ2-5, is KAGVTQTPRYLIKTRGQQVTLSCSPISGHRSVSWYQQTPGQGLQFLFEYFSETQRNKGNFPGRFSGRQFSNSRSEMNVSTLELGDSALYLCASSTGLAEFQETQYFGPGTRLLVL.

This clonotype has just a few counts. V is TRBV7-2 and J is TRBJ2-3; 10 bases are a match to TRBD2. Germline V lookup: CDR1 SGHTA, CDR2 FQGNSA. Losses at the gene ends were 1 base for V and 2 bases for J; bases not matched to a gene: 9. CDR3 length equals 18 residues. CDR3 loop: CASSLGLAGEHHTDTQYF. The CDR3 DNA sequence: TGTGCCAGCAGCTTAGGGCTAGCGGGGGAACATCACACAGATACGCAGTATTTT. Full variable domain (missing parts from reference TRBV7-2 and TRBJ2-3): GAGVSQSPSNKVTEKGKDVELRCDPISGHTALYWYRQSLGQGLEFLIYFQGNSAPDKSGLPSDRFSAERTGGSVSTLTIQRTQQEDSAVYLCASSLGLAGEHHTDTQYFGPGTRLTVL.

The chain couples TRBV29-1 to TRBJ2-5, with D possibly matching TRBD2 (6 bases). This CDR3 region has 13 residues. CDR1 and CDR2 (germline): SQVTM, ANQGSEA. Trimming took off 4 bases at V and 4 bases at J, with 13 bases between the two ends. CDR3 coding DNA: TGCAGCGTTGTCCACGCGCGGGGAGAGACCCAGTACTTC. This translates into CSVVHARGETQYF.

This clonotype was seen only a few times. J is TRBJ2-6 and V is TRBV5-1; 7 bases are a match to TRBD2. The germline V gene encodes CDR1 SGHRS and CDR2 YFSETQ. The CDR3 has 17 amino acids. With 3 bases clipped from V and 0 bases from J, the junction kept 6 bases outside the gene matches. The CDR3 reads CASSWGGLSSGANVLTF. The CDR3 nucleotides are TGCGCCAGCAGCTGGGGGGGACTGTCCTCTGGGGCCAACGTCCTGACTTTC. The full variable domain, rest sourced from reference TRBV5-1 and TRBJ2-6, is KAGVTQTPRYLIKTRGQQVTLSCSPISGHRSVSWYQQTPGQGLQFLFEYFSETQRNKGNFPGRFSGRQFSNSRSEMNVSTLELGDSALYLCASSWGGLSSGANVLTFGAGSRLTVL.

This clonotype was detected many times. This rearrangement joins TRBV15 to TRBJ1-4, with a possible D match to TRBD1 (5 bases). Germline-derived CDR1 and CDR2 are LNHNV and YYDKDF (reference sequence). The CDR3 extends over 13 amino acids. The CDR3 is CATARDPNEKLFF. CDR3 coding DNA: TGTGCGACAGCCAGGGACCCTAATGAAAAACTGTTTTTT.

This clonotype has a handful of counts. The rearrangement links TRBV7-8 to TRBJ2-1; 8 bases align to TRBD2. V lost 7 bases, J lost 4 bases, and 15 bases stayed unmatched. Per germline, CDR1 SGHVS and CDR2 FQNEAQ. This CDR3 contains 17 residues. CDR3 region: CASTLGAGGYPYNEQFF. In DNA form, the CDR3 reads TGTGCCAGCACTCTAGGTGCGGGGGGCTACCCTTACAATGAGCAGTTCTTC.

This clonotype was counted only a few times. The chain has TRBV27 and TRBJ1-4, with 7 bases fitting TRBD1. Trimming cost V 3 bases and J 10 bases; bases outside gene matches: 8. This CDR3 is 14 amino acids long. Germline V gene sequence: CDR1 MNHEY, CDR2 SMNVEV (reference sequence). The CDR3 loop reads CASSLGDSIGKLFF. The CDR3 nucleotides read TGTGCCAGCAGTTTGGGGGACAGTATCGGAAAACTGTTTTTT.

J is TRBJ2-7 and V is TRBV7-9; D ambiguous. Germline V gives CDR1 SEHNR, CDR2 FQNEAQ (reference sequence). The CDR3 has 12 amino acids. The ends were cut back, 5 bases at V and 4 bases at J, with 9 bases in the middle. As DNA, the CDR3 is TGTGCCAGCAGCAGCGTAGCTTACGAGCAGTACTTC. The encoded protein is CASSSVAYEQYF. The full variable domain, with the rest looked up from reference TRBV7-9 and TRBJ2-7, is DTGVSQNPRHKITKRGQNVTFRCDPISEHNRLYWYRQTLGQGPEFLTYFQNEAQLEKSRLLSDRFSAERPKGSFSTLEIQRTEQGDSAMYLCASSSVAYEQYFGPGTRLTVT.

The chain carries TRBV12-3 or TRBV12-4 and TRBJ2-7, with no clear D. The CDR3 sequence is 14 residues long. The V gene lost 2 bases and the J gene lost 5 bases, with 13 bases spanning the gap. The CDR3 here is CASSLWIGENEQYF. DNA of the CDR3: TGTGCCAGCAGTTTATGGATTGGAGAAAACGAGCAGTACTTC.

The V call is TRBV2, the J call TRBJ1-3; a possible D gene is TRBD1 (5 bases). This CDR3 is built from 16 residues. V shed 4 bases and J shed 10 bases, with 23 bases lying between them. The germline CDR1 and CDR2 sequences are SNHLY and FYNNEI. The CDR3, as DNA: TGTGCCAGCAGTGTTTCCGGACTACTATCTCGGGGGACCATATATTTT. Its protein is CASSVSGLLSRGTIYF. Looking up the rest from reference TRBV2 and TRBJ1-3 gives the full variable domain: EPEVTQTPSHQVTQMGQEVILRCVPISNHLYFYWYRQILGQKVEFLVSFYNNEISEKSEIFDDQFSVERPDGSNFTLKIRSTKLEDSAMYFCASSVSGLLSRGTIYFGEGSWLTVV.

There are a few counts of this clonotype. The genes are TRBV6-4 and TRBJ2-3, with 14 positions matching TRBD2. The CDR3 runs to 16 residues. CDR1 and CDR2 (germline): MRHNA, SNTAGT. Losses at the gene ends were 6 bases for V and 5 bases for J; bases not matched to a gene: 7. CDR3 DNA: TGTGCCAGCAGCCTGACTAGCGGGGGGGCCAGAGATACGCAGTATTTT. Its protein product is CASSLTSGGARDTQYF.

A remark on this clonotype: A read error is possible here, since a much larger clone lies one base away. The CDR3 spells CSSSLRLAGYNEQFF. The CDR3 coding sequence is TGTTCCAGCAGCTTAAGGCTAGCGGGGTACAATGAGCAGTTCTTC. The J gene is TRBJ2-1, the V gene TRBV7-3, with 9 nucleotides matching TRBD2. Germline CDR1 reads SGHTA; CDR2 reads FQGTGA. This CDR3 is 15 amino acids long.

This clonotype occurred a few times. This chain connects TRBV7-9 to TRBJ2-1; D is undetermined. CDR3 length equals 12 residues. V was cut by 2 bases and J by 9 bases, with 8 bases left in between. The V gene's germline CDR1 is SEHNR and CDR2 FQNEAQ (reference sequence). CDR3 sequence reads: CASSLIGPEQFF. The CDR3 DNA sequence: TGTGCCAGCAGCTTAATAGGGCCTGAGCAGTTCTTC.

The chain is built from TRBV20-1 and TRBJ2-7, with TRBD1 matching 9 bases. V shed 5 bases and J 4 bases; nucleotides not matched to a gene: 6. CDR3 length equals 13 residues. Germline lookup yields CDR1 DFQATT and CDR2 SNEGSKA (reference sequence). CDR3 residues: CSAARTGEYEQYF. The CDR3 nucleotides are TGCAGTGCTGCCAGGACAGGGGAATACGAGCAGTACTTC.

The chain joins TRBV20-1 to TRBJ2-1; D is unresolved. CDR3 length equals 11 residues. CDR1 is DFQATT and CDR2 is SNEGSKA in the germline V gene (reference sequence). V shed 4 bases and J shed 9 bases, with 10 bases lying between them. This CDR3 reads CSANIRSEQFF. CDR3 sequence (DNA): TGCAGTGCTAACATCAGGAGTGAGCAGTTCTTC.

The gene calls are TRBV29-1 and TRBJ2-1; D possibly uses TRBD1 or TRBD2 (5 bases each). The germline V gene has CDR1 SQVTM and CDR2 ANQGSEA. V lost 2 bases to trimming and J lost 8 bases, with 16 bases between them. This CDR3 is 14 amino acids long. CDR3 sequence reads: CSVERLLQGHEQFF. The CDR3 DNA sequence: TGCAGCGTTGAACGCCTCCTTCAGGGACATGAGCAGTTCTTC.

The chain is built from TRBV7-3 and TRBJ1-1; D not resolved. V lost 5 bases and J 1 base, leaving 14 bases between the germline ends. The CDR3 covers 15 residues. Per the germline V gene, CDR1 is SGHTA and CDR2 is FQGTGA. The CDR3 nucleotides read TGTGCCAGCAGCCCGGGAGGCTCCAAGAACACTGAAGCTTTCTTT. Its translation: CASSPGGSKNTEAFF.

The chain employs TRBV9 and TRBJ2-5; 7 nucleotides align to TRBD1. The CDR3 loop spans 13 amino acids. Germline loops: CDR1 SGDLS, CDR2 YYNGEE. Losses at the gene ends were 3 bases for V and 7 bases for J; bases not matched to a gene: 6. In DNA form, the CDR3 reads TGTGCCAGCAGCGCCGAGGGGGCATCGACCCAGTACTTC. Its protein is CASSAEGASTQYF.

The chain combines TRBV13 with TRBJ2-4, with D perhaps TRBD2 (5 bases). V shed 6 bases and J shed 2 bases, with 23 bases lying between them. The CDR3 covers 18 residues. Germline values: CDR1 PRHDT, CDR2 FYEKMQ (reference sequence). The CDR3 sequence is CASSLPRHPGGPKNIQYF. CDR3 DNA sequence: TGTGCCAGCAGTTTACCCAGGCATCCGGGCGGGCCCAAAAACATTCAGTACTTC.

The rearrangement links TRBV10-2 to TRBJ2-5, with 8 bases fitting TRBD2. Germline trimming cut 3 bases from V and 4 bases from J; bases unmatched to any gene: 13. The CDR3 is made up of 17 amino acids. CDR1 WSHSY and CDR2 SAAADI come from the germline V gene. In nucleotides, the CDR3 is TGCGCCAGCAGTGACCCACCCCTGACGGGGGGGCGAGAGACCCAGTACTTC. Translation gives CASSDPPLTGGRETQYF.

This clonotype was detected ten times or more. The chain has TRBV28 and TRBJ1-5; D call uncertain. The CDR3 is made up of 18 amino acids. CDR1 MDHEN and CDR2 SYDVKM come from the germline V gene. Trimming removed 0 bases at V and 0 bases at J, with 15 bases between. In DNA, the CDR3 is TGTGCCAGCAGTTTATGGGGCTTGGGGAGAATTAGCAATCAGCCCCAGCATTTT. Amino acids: CASSLWGLGRISNQPQHF.

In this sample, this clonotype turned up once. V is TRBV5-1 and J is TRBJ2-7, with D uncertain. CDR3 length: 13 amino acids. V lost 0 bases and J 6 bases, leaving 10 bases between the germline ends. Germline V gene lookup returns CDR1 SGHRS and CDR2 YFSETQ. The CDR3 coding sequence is TGCGCCAGCAGCTTGGATATCTGGACCGAGCAGTACTTC. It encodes CASSLDIWTEQYF.

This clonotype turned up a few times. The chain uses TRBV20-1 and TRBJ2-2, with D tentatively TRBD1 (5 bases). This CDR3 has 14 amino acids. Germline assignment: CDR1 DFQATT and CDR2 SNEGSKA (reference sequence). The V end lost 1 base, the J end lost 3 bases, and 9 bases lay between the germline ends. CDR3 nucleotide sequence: TGCAGTGCTAGAGCAGGGAAGGACACCGGGGAGCTGTTTTTT. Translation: CSARAGKDTGELFF.

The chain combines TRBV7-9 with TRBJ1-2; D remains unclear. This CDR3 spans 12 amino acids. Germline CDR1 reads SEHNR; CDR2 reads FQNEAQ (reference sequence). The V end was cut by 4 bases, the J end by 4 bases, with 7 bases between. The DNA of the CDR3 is TGTGCCAGCAGCTCCAGCCCCTATGGCTACACCTTC. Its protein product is CASSSSPYGYTF. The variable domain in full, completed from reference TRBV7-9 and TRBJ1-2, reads DTGVSQNPRHKITKRGQNVTFRCDPISEHNRLYWYRQTLGQGPEFLTYFQNEAQLEKSRLLSDRFSAERPKGSFSTLEIQRTEQGDSAMYLCASSSSPYGYTFGSGTRLTVV.

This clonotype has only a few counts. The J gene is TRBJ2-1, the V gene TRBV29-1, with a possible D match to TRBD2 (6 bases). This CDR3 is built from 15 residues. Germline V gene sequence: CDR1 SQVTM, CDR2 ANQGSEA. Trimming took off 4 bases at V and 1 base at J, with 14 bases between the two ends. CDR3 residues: CSVGGGVGSYNEQFF. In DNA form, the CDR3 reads TGCAGCGTTGGAGGAGGGGTAGGGTCCTACAATGAGCAGTTCTTC.

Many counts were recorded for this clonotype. For the CDR3, the DNA is TGTGCCACCAGCATTTCAGGAAACACCGGGGAGCTGTTTTTT. It yields the protein CATSISGNTGELFF. This chain connects TRBV24-1 to TRBJ2-2; no clear D gene. V gave up 7 bases and J gave up 2 bases, with 10 bases separating them. The germline CDR1 and CDR2 sequences are KGHDR and SFDVKD. The CDR3 consists of 14 residues.

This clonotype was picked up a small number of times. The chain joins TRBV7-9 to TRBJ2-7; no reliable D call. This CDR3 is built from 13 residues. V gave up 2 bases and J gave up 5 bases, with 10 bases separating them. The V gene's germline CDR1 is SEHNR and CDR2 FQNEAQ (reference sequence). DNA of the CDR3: TGTGCCAGCAGCTTATGGGGTCTCGACGAGCAGTACTTC. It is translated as CASSLWGLDEQYF.

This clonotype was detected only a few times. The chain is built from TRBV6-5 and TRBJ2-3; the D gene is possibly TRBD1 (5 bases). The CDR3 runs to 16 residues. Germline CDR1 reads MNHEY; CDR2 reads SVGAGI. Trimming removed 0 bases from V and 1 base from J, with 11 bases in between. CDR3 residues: CASSYSGAAGTDTQYF. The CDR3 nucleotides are TGTGCCAGCAGTTACTCAGGGGCGGCGGGCACAGATACGCAGTATTTT.